This T cell receptor (beta chain) comes out of a study of cytomegalovirus exposure and HLA in healthy donors. General study findings and limits: Cytomegalovirus status, reportedly, was diagnosed with high specificity and sensitivity by the classifier. Accurate predictions that matched the HLA-A and HLA-B alleles of most subjects were reportedly made from TCR beta sequences.

13 Jbeta primers and 60 Vbeta primers were used for the PCR. Measured with immunoSEQ multiplex PCR; TCRdb has only the in-frame clones, and not every one. The table records fewer than 150,000 clones, 80% of them present only once. To note about this clone: No antigen is known for it.

Germline V gene data show CDR1 as DFQATT and CDR2 as SNEGSKA (reference sequence). V lost 5 bases and J lost 8; bases outside the gene matches: 5. The CDR3 extends over 11 amino acids. This sequence was found in a man aged 25 to 40 in good health and CMV-seronegative. The chain combines TRBV20-1 with TRBJ1-1; 7 bases align to TRBD1. Sequenced sample: PBMCs. The CDR3 DNA reads as TGCAGTGCTCCACAGGGGACCGAAGCTTTCTTT. This gives the protein CSAPQGTEAFF.